Presented here are 26 T cell receptor beta chains from one specimen sequenced in a study of shared clonotypes between healthy human individuals. Using immunoSEQ multiplex PCR, the repertoire was profiled, and TCRdb retains in-frame clones only, with some absent. The data hold 1.6 million or so clones, with approximately 98.5% observed a single time. The sequenced material came from naive CD4+ T cells sorted from blood. Noted subset: CD45RA+ positively selected. These receptors all stem from a man aged 25-45 years in good health.

The rearrangement links TRBV5-4 to TRBJ2-7, with TRBD2 identical over 11 bases. The CDR3 is made up of 16 amino acids. J was trimmed by 5 bases and V by 4 bases; bases with no gene match: 11. CDR1 and CDR2 from the germline V gene are SGHNT and YYREEE (reference sequence). The CDR3 region has the DNA TGTGCCAGCAGCCCGAGTCGACTAGCGGGAATCAACGAGCAGTACTTC. Translation gives CASSPSRLAGINEQYF.

Only one count was recorded for this clone. This chain joins TRBV5-4 and TRBJ2-7; the D gene is possibly TRBD2 (6 bases). Germline CDR1 reads SGHNT; CDR2 reads YYREEE (reference sequence). V dropped 4 bases and J dropped 1 base, with 15 bases sitting between them. This CDR3 is 15 amino acids long. The DNA for the CDR3 is TGTGCCAGCAGCCCGGAGCGGGCCCCTTCCTACGAGCAGTACTTC. Amino acids: CASSPERAPSYEQYF.

V is TRBV2 and J is TRBJ1-2; D not resolved. The germline gives CDR1 SNHLY, CDR2 FYNNEI. The CDR3 length is 15 residues. V lost 6 bases to trimming and J lost 0 bases, with 14 bases between them. Here the CDR3 reads CASRWIRGPNYGYTF. The CDR3, as DNA: TGTGCCAGCAGGTGGATCCGTGGGCCTAACTATGGCTACACCTTC.

This rearrangement joins TRBV7-2 to TRBJ2-1, with 7 positions matching TRBD2. The CDR3 loop spans 16 amino acids. CDR1 and CDR2 from the germline V gene are SGHTA and FQGNSA. Germline trimming cut 4 bases from V and 6 bases from J; bases unmatched to any gene: 12. CDR3 protein: CASSSRAGVLGNEQFF. CDR3 coding DNA: TGTGCCAGCAGCTCGCGGGCGGGAGTTTTGGGCAATGAGCAGTTCTTC. Using reference TRBV7-2 and TRBJ2-1 for the parts outside the CDR3, the full variable domain is GAGVSQSPSNKVTEKGKDVELRCDPISGHTALYWYRQSLGQGLEFLIYFQGNSAPDKSGLPSDRFSAERTGGSVSTLTIQRTQQEDSAVYLCASSSRAGVLGNEQFFGPGTRLTVL.

The gene calls are TRBV5-4 and TRBJ2-1; perhaps TRBD2 as D (6 bases). This CDR3 has 16 amino acids. V lost 1 base and J 2 bases, leaving 13 bases between the germline ends. Germline CDR1 SGHNT, CDR2 YYREEE (reference sequence). The CDR3 protein is CASSLSTSGPYNEQFF. The DNA of the CDR3 is TGTGCCAGCAGCTTGTCTACCAGCGGGCCCTACAATGAGCAGTTCTTC.

The V and J genes are TRBV7-2 and TRBJ2-3; 8 nucleotides line up with TRBD1. The V and J ends lost 4 bases and 6 bases, in that order; junction bases with no gene match: 3. Germline CDR1 is SGHTA and CDR2 is FQGNSA. This CDR3 has 13 residues. CDR3 amino acids: CASSYRTGDTQYF. For the CDR3, the DNA is TGTGCCAGCAGCTACCGGACAGGGGATACGCAGTATTTT. The full variable domain, in which reference TRBV7-2 and TRBJ2-3 provide the parts outside the CDR3, is GAGVSQSPSNKVTEKGKDVELRCDPISGHTALYWYRQSLGQGLEFLIYFQGNSAPDKSGLPSDRFSAERTGGSVSTLTIQRTQQEDSAVYLCASSYRTGDTQYFGPGTRLTVL.

The chain carries TRBV28 and TRBJ1-1, with TRBD1 matching over 8 bases. Germline loops: CDR1 MDHEN, CDR2 SYDVKM. V lost 2 bases to trimming and J lost 6 bases; unmatched junction nucleotides: 5. There are 14 residues in the CDR3. CDR3 in DNA: TGTGCCAGCAGTTTAAGGACAGGGTGGGCTGAAGCTTTCTTT. This translates into CASSLRTGWAEAFF.

The CDR3 DNA reads TGTGCCAGTGCGAGACAGGGAATTTCCGAGCAGTTCTTC. Its protein is CASARQGISEQFF. The J gene is TRBJ2-1, the V gene TRBV7-9; 7 bases agree with TRBD1. V lost 9 bases and J lost 10; bases outside the gene matches: 12. The germline V gene encodes CDR1 SEHNR and CDR2 FQNEAQ (reference sequence). The CDR3 has 13 amino acids.

The V and J genes are TRBV12-5 and TRBJ1-2; D perhaps matches TRBD1 (5 bases). CDR1 is LGHNT, CDR2 FRNRAP, per germline. V dropped 2 bases and J dropped 3 bases, with 13 bases sitting between them. This CDR3 is 15 amino acids long. The CDR3 protein is CASGLNLGRDYGYTF. CDR3 bases: TGTGCTAGTGGTTTGAACTTGGGCAGGGACTATGGCTACACCTTC.

The chain links TRBV28 to TRBJ2-7; 8 bases are a match to TRBD1. J gave up 3 bases and V 7 bases, and 5 bases lay outside the gene matches. The CDR3 contains 13 residues. Germline assignment: CDR1 MDHEN and CDR2 SYDVKM. CDR3 nucleotides: TGTGCCAGCACCACGGGACAGGTCTACGAGCAGTACTTC. Amino acids: CASTTGQVYEQYF.

The count of this clone is one. In DNA form, the CDR3 reads TGCAGTTTAGAGGGGGCAGATACGCAGTATTTT. It encodes CSLEGADTQYF. The chain employs TRBV20-1 and TRBJ2-3, with a weak D call TRBD1 (6 bases). Between the trimmed V and J ends, which lost 8 bases and 4 bases, there was a span of 10 bases. The CDR3 covers 11 residues. Germline V CDR1 and CDR2: DFQATT, SNEGSKA (reference sequence).

V gene TRBV2 combines with J gene TRBJ2-3; weak D call: TRBD2 (6 bases). Germline assignment: CDR1 SNHLY and CDR2 FYNNEI. V lost 4 bases, J lost 8 bases, and 25 bases lay in between. The CDR3 spans 17 residues. This CDR3 reads CASSGERAGGALGTQYF. The CDR3 region has the DNA TGTGCCAGCAGTGGGGAGAGAGCGGGTGGCGCGCTTGGTACGCAGTATTTT.

This chain connects TRBV7-9 to TRBJ2-3, with 8 bases that match TRBD2. This CDR3 is built from 15 residues. The V gene end was trimmed by 4 bases and the J gene end by 8 bases; junction bases not matched to a gene: 11. Looked up from germline, CDR1 is SEHNR and CDR2 is FQNEAQ (reference sequence). CDR3: CASSYWREVAGTQYF. In DNA form, the CDR3 reads TGTGCCAGCAGCTATTGGCGGGAGGTGGCGGGTACGCAGTATTTT.

The rearrangement links TRBV5-4 to TRBJ2-3; the D gene is possibly TRBD2 (5 bases). The germline V gene has CDR1 SGHNT and CDR2 YYREEE (reference sequence). The CDR3 length is 16 residues. V was trimmed by 0 bases and J by 0 bases, leaving 11 bases between them. The DNA for the CDR3 is TGTGCCAGCAGCTTGGCGGGGTTGGGTAGCACAGATACGCAGTATTTT. This gives the protein CASSLAGLGSTDTQYF. The full variable domain, completed using reference TRBV5-4 and TRBJ2-3, is ETGVTQSPTHLIKTRGQQVTLRCSSQSGHNTVSWYQQALGQGPQFIFQYYREEENGRGNFPPRFSGLQFPNYSSELNVNALELDDSALYLCASSLAGLGSTDTQYFGPGTRLTVL.

V is TRBV7-2 and J is TRBJ2-1, with 9 nucleotides matching TRBD2. This CDR3 contains 18 residues. Germline assignment: CDR1 SGHTA and CDR2 FQGNSA. Trimming cost V 2 bases and J 4 bases; bases outside gene matches: 12. The CDR3 DNA reads as TGTGCCAGCAGCTTACGGACCACAGCGGGAGGCAAGTACAATGAGCAGTTCTTC. It encodes CASSLRTTAGGKYNEQFF.

CDR3 in DNA: TGTGCCATCAGGCCGGGACAGGGATTCAATGAGCAGTTCTTC. Amino acids: CAIRPGQGFNEQFF. The rearrangement links TRBV10-3 to TRBJ2-1; 9 positions agree with TRBD1. CDR1 ENHRY and CDR2 SYGVKD come from the germline V gene. The CDR3 consists of 14 residues. After removal of 6 bases from V and 6 bases from J, the junction contained 6 bases not matched to a gene.

Points on this clone: Within the sample, other DNA sequences also encode this same CDR3. For the CDR3, the DNA is TGTGCCAGCAGCTTAAGGGACGGCGCCTACGAGCAGTACTTC. This encodes CASSLRDGAYEQYF. J is TRBJ2-7 and V is TRBV5-6; either TRBD1 or TRBD2 may supply D (5 bases each). The CDR3 has 14 amino acids. Trimming removed 2 bases at V and 2 bases at J, with 11 bases between. The germline CDR1 and CDR2 sequences are SGHDT and YYEEEE.

The rearrangement uses TRBV4-1 and TRBJ2-1, with 11 positions matching TRBD2. V lost 3 bases to trimming and J lost 9 bases; unmatched junction nucleotides: 7. The CDR3 length is 15 residues. Germline assignment: CDR1 MGHRA and CDR2 YSYEKL. This CDR3 is CASSHETSGSPEQFF. The CDR3 nucleotides are TGCGCCAGCAGCCATGAAACTAGCGGGAGCCCTGAGCAGTTCTTC.

Details on this clone: This sample also contains other DNA sequences that code for the same CDR3. The chain has TRBV7-9 and TRBJ1-1; D call uncertain. The length of the CDR3 is 14 residues. V lost 0 bases and J 4 bases, leaving 9 bases between the germline ends. Germline CDR1 reads SEHNR; CDR2 reads FQNEAQ (reference sequence). The CDR3 reads CASSLAAGGTEAFF. DNA of the CDR3: TGTGCCAGCAGCTTAGCTGCGGGTGGCACTGAAGCTTTCTTT.

The V gene is TRBV29-1, the J gene TRBJ2-7; 11 nucleotides agree with TRBD1. The CDR3 is made up of 13 amino acids. V lost 6 bases and J lost 2; bases outside the gene matches: 3. Germline CDR1 and CDR2: SQVTM and ANQGSEA. CDR3 residues: CSVPGQGAYEQYF. The CDR3 nucleotides read TGCAGCGTACCGGGACAGGGGGCCTACGAGCAGTACTTC.

This clone was detected only once. The chain recombines TRBV29-1 with TRBJ1-1, with 10 nucleotides matching TRBD1. The CDR3 covers 14 residues. Germline V gene sequence: CDR1 SQVTM, CDR2 ANQGSEA. Unmatched junction bases numbered 7, after V lost 7 bases and J lost 2 bases. DNA for the CDR3: TGCAGCGGGGACAGGGGTCTAAGTAACACTGAAGCTTTCTTT. This codes for CSGDRGLSNTEAFF.

The chain uses TRBV7-9 and TRBJ2-3; 8 bases fit TRBD2. The CDR3 length is 16 residues. The trim removed 1 base at V and 0 bases at J, leaving 3 bases unmatched. Germline V gene sequence: CDR1 SEHNR, CDR2 FQNEAQ (reference sequence). Here the CDR3 DNA reads TGTGCCAGCAGCTTAGAAGGGACTAGGAGCACAGATACGCAGTATTTT. It codes for CASSLEGTRSTDTQYF.

The rearrangement links TRBV10-2 to TRBJ2-1; 11 bases map to TRBD2. Germline V gene data show CDR1 as WSHSY and CDR2 as SAAADI. The CDR3 consists of 13 residues. V lost 7 bases, J lost 8 bases, and 4 bases stayed unmatched. The CDR3 reads CASKLAGAYEQFF. CDR3 sequence (DNA): TGCGCCAGCAAACTAGCGGGAGCGTATGAGCAGTTCTTC.

V usage is TRBV15 and J usage is TRBJ2-5; D remains ambiguous. The CDR3 sequence is 13 residues long. CDR1 LNHNV and CDR2 YYDKDF come from the germline V gene (reference sequence). V gave up 10 bases and J gave up 3 bases, with 15 bases separating them. The CDR3 region is CAISRGIEETQYF. DNA of the CDR3: TGTGCCATCTCTCGCGGCATTGAAGAGACCCAGTACTTC. The variable domain in full, completed from reference TRBV15 and TRBJ2-5, reads DAMVIQNPRYQVTQFGKPVTLSCSQTLNHNVMYWYQQKSSQAPKLLFHYYDKDFNNEADTPDNFQSRRPNTSFCFLDIRSPGLGDTAMYLCAISRGIEETQYFGPGTRLLVL.

The chain recombines TRBV6-6 with TRBJ2-7, with D unclear. Germline loops: CDR1 MNHNY, CDR2 SVGAGI (reference sequence). The CDR3 runs to 14 residues. Trimming removed 0 bases at V and 0 bases at J, with 6 bases between. This CDR3 reads CASSYSRSSYEQYF. The DNA for the CDR3 is TGTGCCAGCAGTTACTCGCGGAGCTCCTACGAGCAGTACTTC.

Comment on this clone: Distinct nucleotide sequences in the sample also encode this CDR3. The chain carries TRBV5-4 and TRBJ2-2; D is ambiguous. The V gene's germline CDR1 is SGHNT and CDR2 YYREEE (reference sequence). CDR3 length equals 14 residues. V gave up 0 bases and J gave up 1 base, with 4 bases separating them. The CDR3 reads CASSLGGNTGELFF. The CDR3 DNA sequence: TGTGCCAGCAGCTTGGGGGGGAACACCGGGGAGCTGTTTTTT.